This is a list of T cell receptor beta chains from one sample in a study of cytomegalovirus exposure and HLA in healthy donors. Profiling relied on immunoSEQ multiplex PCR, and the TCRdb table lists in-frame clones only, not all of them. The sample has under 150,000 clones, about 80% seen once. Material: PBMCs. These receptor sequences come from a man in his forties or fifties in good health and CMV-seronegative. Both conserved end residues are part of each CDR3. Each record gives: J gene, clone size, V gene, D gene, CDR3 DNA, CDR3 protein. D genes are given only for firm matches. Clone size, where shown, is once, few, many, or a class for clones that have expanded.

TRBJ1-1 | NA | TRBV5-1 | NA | TGCGCCAGCAGCTTGGGGGGCGCAGGGAACACTGAAGCTTTCTTT | CASSLGGAGNTEAFF
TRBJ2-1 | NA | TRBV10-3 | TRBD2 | TGTGCCATCAGCGAAACCCTAGCGGGAGATGAGCAGTTCTTC | CAISETLAGDEQFF
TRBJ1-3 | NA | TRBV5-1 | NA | TGCGCCAGCAGCTTGGCCGGACAGAGCTCTGGAAACACCATATATTTT | CASSLAGQSSGNTIYF
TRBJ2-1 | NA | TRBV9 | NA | TGTGCCAGCAGCGTAGGAACTAACAATGAGCAGTTCTTC | CASSVGTNNEQFF
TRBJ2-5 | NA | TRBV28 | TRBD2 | TGTGCCAGCAGATTAGCGGGAGGCCCCAGAGAGACCCAGTACTTC | CASRLAGGPRETQYF
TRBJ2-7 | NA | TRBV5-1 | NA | TGCGCCAGCAGTGGGGAGGTACAGTACGAGCAGTACTTC | CASSGEVQYEQYF
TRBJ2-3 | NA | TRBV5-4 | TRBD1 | TGTGCCAGCAGCGTCGGGGACAGAACCACAGATACGCAGTATTTT | CASSVGDRTTDTQYF
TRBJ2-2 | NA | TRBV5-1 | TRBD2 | TGCGCCAGCAGCCCGGTAGCGGGAGTGGGTACCGGGGAGCTGTTTTTT | CASSPVAGVGTGELFF
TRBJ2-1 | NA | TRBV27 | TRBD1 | TGTGCCAGCAGTTTTATTGGGGACCGACAGGGCGACAATGAGCAGTTCTTC | CASSFIGDRQGDNEQFF
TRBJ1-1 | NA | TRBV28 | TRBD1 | TGTGCCAGCAGTTTCCTACAGGGGTCCCACACTGAAGCTTTCTTT | CASSFLQGSHTEAFF
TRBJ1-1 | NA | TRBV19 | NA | TGTGCCAGTACCCCCGGTGGGAGGCCGGACACTGAAGCTTTCTTT | CASTPGGRPDTEAFF
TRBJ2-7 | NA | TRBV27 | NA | TGTGCCAGCAGTATCGTCCCGCGCCGCGAGCAGTACTTC | CASSIVPRREQYF
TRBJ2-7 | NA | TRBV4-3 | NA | TGCGCCAGCAGCCAAGATTACGGGAGTGAGCAGTACTTC | CASSQDYGSEQYF
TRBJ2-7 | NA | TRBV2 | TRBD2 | TGTGCCAGAGGGACTAGCGGGAGCTACGAGCAGTACTTC | CARGTSGSYEQYF
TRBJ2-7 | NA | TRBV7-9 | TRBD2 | TGTGCCAGCAGCCCACCTAGTGGCGGGAGGGCCCCGATTGGCTACGAGCAGTACTTC | CASSPPSGGRAPIGYEQYF
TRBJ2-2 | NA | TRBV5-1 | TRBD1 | TGCGCCAGCAGCTTGCTTGGGACAGGGAACACCGGGGAGCTGTTTTTT | CASSLLGTGNTGELFF
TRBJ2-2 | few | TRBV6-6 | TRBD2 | TGTGCCAGCAGTTACACTAGCGGGAGGGCGAACGGGGAGCTGTTTTTT | CASSYTSGRANGELFF
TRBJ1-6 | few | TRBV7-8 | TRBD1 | TGTGCCAGCCGGGGGGGACAGGGGCCCTTTTCACCCCTCCACTTT | CASRGGQGPFSPLHF
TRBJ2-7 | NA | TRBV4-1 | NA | TGCGCCAGCAGCTTATTCGTCAGGACTGCGCGGGACCCCTACGAGCAGTACTTC | CASSLFVRTARDPYEQYF
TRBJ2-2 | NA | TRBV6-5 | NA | TGTGCCAGCAAAGCTGGACTGAGCGATACCGGGGAGCTGTTTTTT | CASKAGLSDTGELFF
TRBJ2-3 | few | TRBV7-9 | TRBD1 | TGTGCCAGCAGCTCGGACAGGGGCTTTAGGACAGATACGCAGTATTTT | CASSSDRGFRTDTQYF
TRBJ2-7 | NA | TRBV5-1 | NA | TGCGCCAGCAGCTTAGAACCGGGTTCCTCTACTTACGAGCAGTACTTC | CASSLEPGSSTYEQYF
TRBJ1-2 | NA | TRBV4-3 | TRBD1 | TGCGCCAGCAGCCAGCTGGGACAGGGGACACGCTACACCTTC | CASSQLGQGTRYTF
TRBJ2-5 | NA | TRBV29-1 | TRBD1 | TGCAGCGTTGACATTAGGGGGCCAGAGACCCAGTACTTC | CSVDIRGPETQYF
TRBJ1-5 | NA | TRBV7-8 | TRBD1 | TGTGCCAGCAGCTACCAGGGGGGCAATCAGCCCCAGCATTTT | CASSYQGGNQPQHF
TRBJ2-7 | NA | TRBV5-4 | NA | TGTGCCAGCAGCTTCGGGCAGGGGAGAACCTACGAGCAGTACTTC | CASSFGQGRTYEQYF
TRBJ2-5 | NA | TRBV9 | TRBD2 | TGTGCCAGCAGCGTAGAGGGGACTAGCGGGAGGGCCCAGTACTTC | CASSVEGTSGRAQYF
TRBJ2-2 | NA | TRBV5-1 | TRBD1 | TGCGCCAGCAGACGGGACAGAGACACCGGGGAGCTGTTTTTT | CASRRDRDTGELFF
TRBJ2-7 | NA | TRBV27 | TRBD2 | TGTGCCAGCAGTCCCCGCCCTAGCGGGAGATACTACGAGCAGTACTTC | CASSPRPSGRYYEQYF
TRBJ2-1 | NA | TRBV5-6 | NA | TGTGCCAGCAGCTCAACGGTCAATGAGCAGTTCTTC | CASSSTVNEQFF
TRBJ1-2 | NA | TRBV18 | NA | TGTGCCAGCTCACCACAGGGGTATGGCTACACCTTC | CASSPQGYGYTF
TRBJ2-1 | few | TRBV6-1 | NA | TGTGCCAGCAGTGAAGACGGGAGCTCCTACAATGAGCAGTTCTTC | CASSEDGSSYNEQFF
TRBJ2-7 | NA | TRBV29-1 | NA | TGCAGCGTTGAAGAGCTGTCGGTAGGGGGCTCCTACGAGCAGTACTTC | CSVEELSVGGSYEQYF
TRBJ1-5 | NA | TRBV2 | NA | TGTGCCAGCAGTAGGGAGGGGACGAGCAATCAGCCCCAGCATTTT | CASSREGTSNQPQHF
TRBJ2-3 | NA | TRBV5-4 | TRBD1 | TGTGCCAGCAGCCGGGGACAGGAATACACAGATACGCAGTATTTT | CASSRGQEYTDTQYF
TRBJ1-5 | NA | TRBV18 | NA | TGTGCCAGCTCACCGAGTATTGAGGCAAGCGGTCAGCCCCAGCATTTT | CASSPSIEASGQPQHF
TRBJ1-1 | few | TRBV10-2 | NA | TGCGCCAGCAGGCAGGGCACTGAAGCTTTCTTT | CASRQGTEAFF
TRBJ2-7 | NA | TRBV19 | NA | TGTGCCAGTAGTATAGCCGCGGGGACCTACGAGCAGTACTTC | CASSIAAGTYEQYF
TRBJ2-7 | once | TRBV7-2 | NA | TGTGCCAGCGGGGCGGAGGGGGCAGGGTCCTACGAGCAGTACTTC | CASGAEGAGSYEQYF
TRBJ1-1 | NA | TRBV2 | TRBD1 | TGTGCCAGCAGTGCCCGGAGGGTGGCGGGACAGGATCGAGGCACTGAAGCTTTCTTT | CASSARRVAGQDRGTEAFF
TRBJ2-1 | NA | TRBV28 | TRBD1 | TGTGCCAGCAGTTTATGGATGGTGACAGGGCTCAATGAGCAGTTCTTC | CASSLWMVTGLNEQFF